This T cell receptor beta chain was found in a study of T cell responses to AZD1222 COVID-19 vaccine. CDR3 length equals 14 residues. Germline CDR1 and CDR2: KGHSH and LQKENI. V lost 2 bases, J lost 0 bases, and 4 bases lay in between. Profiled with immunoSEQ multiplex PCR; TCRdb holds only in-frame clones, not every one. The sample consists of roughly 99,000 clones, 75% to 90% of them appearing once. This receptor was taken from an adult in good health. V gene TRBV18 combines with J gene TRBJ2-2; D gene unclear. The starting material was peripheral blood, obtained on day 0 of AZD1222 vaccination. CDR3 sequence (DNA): TGTGCCAGCTCACCAACAGCGAACACCGGGGAGCTGTTTTTT. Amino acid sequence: CASSPTANTGELFF.